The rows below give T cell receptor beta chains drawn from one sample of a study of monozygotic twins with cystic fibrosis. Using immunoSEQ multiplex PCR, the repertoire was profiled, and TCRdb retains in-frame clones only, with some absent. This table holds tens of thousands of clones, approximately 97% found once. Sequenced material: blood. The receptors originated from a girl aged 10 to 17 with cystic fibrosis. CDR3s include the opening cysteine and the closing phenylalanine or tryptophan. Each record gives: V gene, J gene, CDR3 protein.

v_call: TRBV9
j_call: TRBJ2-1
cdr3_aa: CASSVTSGSYNEQFF

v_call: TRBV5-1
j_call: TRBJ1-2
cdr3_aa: CASSLDRGYGYTF

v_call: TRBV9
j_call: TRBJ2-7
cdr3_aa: CASSVVAESYEQYF

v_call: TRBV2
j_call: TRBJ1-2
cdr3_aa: CASSLGTGYGYTF

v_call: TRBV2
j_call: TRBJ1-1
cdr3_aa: CASVQGGGAFF

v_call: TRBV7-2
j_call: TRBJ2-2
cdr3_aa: CASSPTSGRAWAGELFF

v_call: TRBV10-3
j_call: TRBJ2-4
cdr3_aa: CAISELARDIQYF

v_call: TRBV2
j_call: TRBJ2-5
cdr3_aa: CASSRDRGPGETQYF

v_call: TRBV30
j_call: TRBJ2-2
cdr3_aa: CAWSPRRTGTTTGELFF

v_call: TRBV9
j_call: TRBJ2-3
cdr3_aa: CASSVASVADTQYF

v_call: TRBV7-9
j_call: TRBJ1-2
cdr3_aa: CASSYQGHNNYGYTF

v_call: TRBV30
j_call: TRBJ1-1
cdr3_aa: CAWTDSYTEAFF

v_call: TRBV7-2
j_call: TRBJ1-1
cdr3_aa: CASSLVLANTEAFF

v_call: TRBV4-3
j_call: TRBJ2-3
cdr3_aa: CASRPGQGAVTQYF

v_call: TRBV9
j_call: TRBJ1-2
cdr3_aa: CASSASPESYGYTF

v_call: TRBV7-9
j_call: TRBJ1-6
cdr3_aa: CASRGPQKGGNSPLHF

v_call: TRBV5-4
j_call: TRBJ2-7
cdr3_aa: CASSRASTAYEQYF

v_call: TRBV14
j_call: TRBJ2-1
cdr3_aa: CASSQDRGYSNEQFF

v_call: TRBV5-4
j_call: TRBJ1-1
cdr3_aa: CASSRDGSLPLGAFF

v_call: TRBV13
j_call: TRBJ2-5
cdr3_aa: CASSPLAGGETQYF

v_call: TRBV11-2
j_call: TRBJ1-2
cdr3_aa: CASSPIRAGDRGHYGYTF

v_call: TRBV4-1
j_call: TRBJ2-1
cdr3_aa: CASSHSGSDNEQFF

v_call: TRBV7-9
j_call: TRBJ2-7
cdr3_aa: CASSLVGTVFYEQYF

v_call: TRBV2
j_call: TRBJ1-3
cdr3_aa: CASSFEDLYSGNTIYF

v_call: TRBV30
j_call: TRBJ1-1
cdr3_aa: CAWSGRAGTEAFF

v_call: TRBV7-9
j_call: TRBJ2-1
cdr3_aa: CASSLARGVQFF

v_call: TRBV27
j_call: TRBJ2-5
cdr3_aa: CASSLSSRGLETQYF

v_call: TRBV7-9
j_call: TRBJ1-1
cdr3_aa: CASSERGMNTEAFF

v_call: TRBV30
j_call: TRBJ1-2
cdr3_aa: CAWSGDRDGYTF

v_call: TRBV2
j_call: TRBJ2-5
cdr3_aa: CASKRRREETQYF

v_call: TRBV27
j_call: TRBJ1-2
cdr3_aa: CASSSTGLNYGYTF

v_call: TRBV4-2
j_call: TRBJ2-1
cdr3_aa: CASSGVAGPNNEQFF

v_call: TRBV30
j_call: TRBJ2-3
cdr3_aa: CAWSVYGLADTQYF

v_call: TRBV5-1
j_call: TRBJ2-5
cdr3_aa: CASSLGLWETQYF

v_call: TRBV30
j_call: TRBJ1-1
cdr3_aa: CAWYTGNTRGTEAFF

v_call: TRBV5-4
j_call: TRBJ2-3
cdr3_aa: CASSAGLAGVSDTQYF

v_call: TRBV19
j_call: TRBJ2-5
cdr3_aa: CASSSPGTSGSLWQETQYF

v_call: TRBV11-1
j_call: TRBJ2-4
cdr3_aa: CASSYFPRSGALAKNIQYF

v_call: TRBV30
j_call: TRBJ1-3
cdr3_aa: CAWSRGGGNTIYF

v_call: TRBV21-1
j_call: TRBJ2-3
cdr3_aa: CASSTKIRSDTQYF

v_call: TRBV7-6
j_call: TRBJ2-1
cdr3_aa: CASSVPGLAGTNEQFF

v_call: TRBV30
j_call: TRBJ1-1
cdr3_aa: CAWTFSAEAFF

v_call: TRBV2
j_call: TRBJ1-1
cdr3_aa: CASTKGGQITEAFF

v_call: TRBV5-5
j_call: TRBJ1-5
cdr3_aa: CASSPNRGNQPQHF

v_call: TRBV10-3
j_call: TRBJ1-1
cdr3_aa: CAISESGEGNTEAFF

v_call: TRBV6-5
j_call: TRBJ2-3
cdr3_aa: CASSLSGIDSTQYF